A single sample is the source of the 22 T cell receptor beta chains below, sequenced in a study of T cells in localized non-small cell lung cancer. Assay: immunoSEQ multiplex PCR; the TCRdb copy retains only in-frame clones and omits some. The sample has some 27,000 clones; approximately 90% are singletons. Sample: peripheral blood, taken before any cancer treatment. The receptors originated from a woman between 18 and 55 years old with stage I lung adenocarcinoma.

V usage is TRBV6-5 and J usage is TRBJ1-1; D perhaps matches TRBD1 (5 bases). Germline V gives CDR1 MNHEY, CDR2 SVGAGI. V lost 5 bases and J lost 4, with 11 bases in between. This CDR3 region has 13 residues. As DNA, the CDR3 is TGTGCCAGCAGTCAGGGCGGAAGCACTGAAGCTTTCTTT. Translating gives CASSQGGSTEAFF.

The CDR3 loop reads CASSLMENTEAFF. The CDR3 region has the DNA TGTGCCAGCAGCTTAATGGAGAACACTGAAGCTTTCTTT. This chain joins TRBV7-3 and TRBJ1-1, with unresolved D. The CDR3 contains 13 residues. V was pared by 1 base and J by 1 base, with 4 bases between. The germline gives CDR1 SGHTA, CDR2 FQGTGA.

This chain connects TRBV19 to TRBJ2-1, with TRBD1 matching over 8 bases. V shed 5 bases, J shed 9 bases, and the junction held 9 bases outside the gene matches. Per the germline V gene, CDR1 is LNHDA and CDR2 is SQIVND (reference sequence). This CDR3 contains 14 residues. CDR3 sequence: CASSAQDRAGEQFF. CDR3 bases: TGTGCCAGTAGTGCCCAGGACAGGGCCGGTGAGCAGTTCTTC. Full variable domain (remainder filled in from reference TRBV19 and TRBJ2-1): DGGITQSPKYLFRKEGQNVTLSCEQNLNHDAMYWYRQDPGQGLRLIYYSQIVNDFQKGDIAEGYSVSREKKESFPLTVTSAQKNPTAFYLCASSAQDRAGEQFFGPGTRLTVL.

This clone was seen just once. The V call is TRBV7-9, the J call TRBJ2-1, with 7 bases lining up with TRBD1. Germline V gene data show CDR1 as SEHNR and CDR2 as FQNEAQ (reference sequence). The CDR3 has 16 amino acids. After removal of 5 bases from V and 5 bases from J, the junction contained 12 bases not matched to a gene. The CDR3 DNA reads TGTGCCAGCAGCGCCCAGGGGACAGTCTACGACAATGAGCAGTTCTTC. Encoded protein: CASSAQGTVYDNEQFF.

The chain couples TRBV14 to TRBJ2-1; the match to TRBD2 covers 13 bases. Trimming at V came to 4 bases and at J to 5 bases, leaving 5 bases not matched to a gene. The CDR3 has 16 amino acids. Germline-derived CDR1 and CDR2 are SGHDN and FVKESK. In DNA, the CDR3 is TGTGCCAGCAGCCCCGGACTAGCGGGAGTCAACAATGAGCAGTTCTTC. Protein sequence: CASSPGLAGVNNEQFF.

This clone was counted once. CDR3 in DNA: TGTGCCTGGAGTACCCCAACAGGGCGCGAGCAGTACTTC. Translating it yields CAWSTPTGREQYF. The J gene is TRBJ2-7, the V gene TRBV30, with D possibly matching TRBD1 (6 bases). The germline V gene has CDR1 GTSNPN and CDR2 SVGIG (reference sequence). The CDR3 is 13 amino acids. V was pared by 2 bases and J by 6 bases, with 14 bases between.

The CDR3 region has the DNA TGTGCCAGCAGCCACCGGGACAGGCATAGCAATCAGCCCCAGCATTTT. Its translation: CASSHRDRHSNQPQHF. J is TRBJ1-5 and V is TRBV16, with 8 bases fitting TRBD1. The CDR3 has 16 residues. Germline V gene data show CDR1 as KGHSY and CDR2 as FQNENV. The V and J ends lost 3 bases and 0 bases, in that order; junction bases with no gene match: 4.

This clone was detected only once. The CDR3 here is CASSLEGGSRTEAFF. The CDR3, as DNA: TGCGCCAGCAGCTTGGAGGGGGGGTCGAGGACTGAAGCTTTCTTT. The V call is TRBV5-1, the J call TRBJ1-1; possibly TRBD1 for D (6 bases). V was clipped by 0 bases and J by 5 bases, with 14 bases between them. This CDR3 spans 15 amino acids. The germline V gene has CDR1 SGHRS and CDR2 YFSETQ. Full variable domain (rest looked up from reference TRBV5-1 and TRBJ1-1): KAGVTQTPRYLIKTRGQQVTLSCSPISGHRSVSWYQQTPGQGLQFLFEYFSETQRNKGNFPGRFSGRQFSNSRSEMNVSTLELGDSALYLCASSLEGGSRTEAFFGQGTRLTVV.

The genes are TRBV6-6 and TRBJ2-2; 7 bases are a match to TRBD1. Losses at the gene ends were 4 bases for V and 1 base for J; bases not matched to a gene: 0. Germline V gene sequence: CDR1 MNHNY, CDR2 SVGAGI (reference sequence). CDR3 size: 14 residues. The CDR3 DNA follows: TGTGCCAGCAGTTCAGGGGGGAACACCGGGGAGCTGTTTTTT. The encoded protein is CASSSGGNTGELFF.

The DNA of the CDR3 is TGTGCCAGGAGGGACGAGCAGTACTTC. It specifies CARRDEQYF. This chain uses TRBV28 with TRBJ2-7; TRBD2 might be the D (5 bases). V lost 9 bases, J lost 5 bases, and 5 bases lay in between. The CDR3 loop spans 9 amino acids. CDR1 MDHEN and CDR2 SYDVKM come from the germline V gene.

The V gene is TRBV29-1, the J gene TRBJ1-5, with D perhaps TRBD1 (6 bases). This CDR3 has 16 residues. Trimming pared 6 bases from V and 0 bases from J, leaving 18 bases between. Germline V gene data show CDR1 as SQVTM and CDR2 as ANQGSEA. In DNA form, the CDR3 reads TGCAGCGTGACACTTGGAGGGGGATATAGCAATCAGCCCCAGCATTTT. Its protein product is CSVTLGGGYSNQPQHF.

The J gene is TRBJ2-1, the V gene TRBV11-1; D is possibly TRBD1 or TRBD2 (5 bases each). With 7 bases removed from V and 5 bases from J, the gap between germline ends came to 18 bases. The CDR3 runs to 15 residues. Germline CDR1 is SGHAT and CDR2 is FQDESV (reference sequence). CDR3 region: CASNPEGNTDNEQFF. In DNA, the CDR3 is TGTGCCAGCAACCCAGAGGGGAACACCGACAATGAGCAGTTCTTC. Filled out from reference TRBV11-1 and TRBJ2-1, the complete variable domain reads EAEVAQSPRYKITEKSQAVAFWCDPISGHATLYWYRQILGQGPELLVQFQDESVVDDSQLPKDRFSAERLKGVDSTLKIQPAELGDSAMYLCASNPEGNTDNEQFFGPGTRLTVL.

The chain links TRBV29-1 to TRBJ1-3; TRBD1 matches 7 bases. CDR3 size: 13 residues. From germline, CDR1 is SQVTM and CDR2 ANQGSEA. V lost 7 bases and J lost 1; bases outside the gene matches: 4. CDR3 coding DNA: TGCAGCGCATCCAGGGGGTCTGGAAACACCATATATTTT. This gives the protein CSASRGSGNTIYF.

In its sample, this clone was seen once. This chain joins TRBV27 and TRBJ2-7; D is unresolved. Germline CDR1 reads MNHEY; CDR2 reads SMNVEV (reference sequence). This CDR3 comprises 15 residues. The ends were cut back, 4 bases at V and 2 bases at J, with 15 bases in the middle. The CDR3 loop is CASSSPSGFPYEQYF. The CDR3 nucleotides read TGTGCCAGCAGTTCCCCTTCCGGGTTCCCCTACGAGCAGTACTTC.

J is TRBJ2-7 and V is TRBV7-2, with TRBD1 matching 8 bases. Germline V gives CDR1 SGHTA, CDR2 FQGNSA. The CDR3 runs 15 residues. V lost 3 bases, J lost 2 bases, and 6 bases stayed unmatched. DNA of the CDR3: TGTGCCAGCAGCTTTGACGGGACAGGTGCCTACGAGCAGTACTTC. It specifies CASSFDGTGAYEQYF.

The V call is TRBV23-1, the J call TRBJ2-1, with D maybe TRBD2 (7 bases). TRBV23-1 is designated an ORF whose function remains uncertain. CDR3 size: 16 residues. V was clipped by 0 bases and J by 6 bases, with 15 bases between them. CDR3 coding DNA: TGCGCCAGCAGTCAATCAGGGGGGGGCGCCTGCAATGAGCAGTTCTTC. Translating gives CASSQSGGGACNEQFF.

The chain employs TRBV19 and TRBJ1-2, with D uncertain. Germline V gene sequence: CDR1 LNHDA, CDR2 SQIVND (reference sequence). V lost 5 bases and J lost 4, with 14 bases in between. CDR3 length: 14 residues. CDR3 loop: CASSRPLGFYGYTF. The CDR3 DNA reads as TGTGCCAGTAGTCGACCCCTTGGCTTCTATGGCTACACCTTC. Full variable domain (outside the CDR3, taken from reference TRBV19 and TRBJ1-2): DGGITQSPKYLFRKEGQNVTLSCEQNLNHDAMYWYRQDPGQGLRLIYYSQIVNDFQKGDIAEGYSVSREKKESFPLTVTSAQKNPTAFYLCASSRPLGFYGYTFGSGTRLTVV.

The chain carries TRBV6-1 and TRBJ1-2, with D possibly matching TRBD1 (6 bases). The CDR3 sequence is 13 residues long. With 6 bases removed from V and 4 bases from J, the gap between germline ends came to 12 bases. Germline CDR1 and CDR2: MNHNS and SASEGT. Here the CDR3 DNA reads TGTGCCAGCAGGAGAGGACAGAGCTATGGCTACACCTTC. Residues: CASRRGQSYGYTF.

This chain connects TRBV7-2 to TRBJ2-3; 10 bases line up with TRBD2. The ends lost 1 base at V and 14 bases at J; junction bases unmatched: 6. This CDR3 has 13 amino acids. Looked up from germline, CDR1 is SGHTA and CDR2 is FQGNSA. CDR3 nucleotide sequence: TGTGCCAGCAGCTTAGGGCTAGCGGGAGAGCCGTATTTT. Encoded protein: CASSLGLAGEPYF.

Here the CDR3 reads CASSVFSTDTQYF. In DNA form, the CDR3 reads TGTGCCAGCAGCGTATTCAGCACAGATACGCAGTATTTT. The chain is built from TRBV9 and TRBJ2-3; D unresolved. Germline assignment: CDR1 SGDLS and CDR2 YYNGEE. This CDR3 spans 13 amino acids. Trimming took 1 base from V and 0 from J, leaving 3 bases between them.

The rearrangement joins TRBV5-1 to TRBJ2-7; 7 nucleotides align to TRBD1. V lost 0 bases, J lost 3 bases, and 3 bases stayed unmatched. The CDR3 totals 14 residues. Germline lookup yields CDR1 SGHRS and CDR2 YFSETQ. The CDR3 loop reads CASSLGDSRYEQYF. CDR3 coding DNA: TGCGCCAGCAGCTTGGGGGACAGTCGCTACGAGCAGTACTTC.

The sample holds a few counts of this clone. The chain couples TRBV7-9 to TRBJ2-1; no firm D call. Trimming cost V 5 bases and J 9 bases, with 8 bases left between them. The CDR3 contains 11 residues. Germline V gene lookup returns CDR1 SEHNR and CDR2 FQNEAQ (reference sequence). The CDR3 DNA sequence: TGTGCCAGCAGCCAGGTGGGTGAGCAGTTCTTC. Translation gives CASSQVGEQFF.